Listed below are T cell receptor beta chains from one sample, sequenced in a study of control samples from healthy donors and cancer patients. The assay was immunoSEQ multiplex PCR, and TCRdb's table has in-frame clones only and misses some. The data hold about 120,000 clones, with approximately 90% observed a single time. The sample comprised blood. These receptors were taken from a man aged 25-40 years in good health. CDR3s include the opening cysteine and the closing phenylalanine or tryptophan. A D gene is named only where the DNA matches it firmly.

j_gene,d_gene,v_gene,CDR3aa,CDR3nt
TRBJ2-7,.,TRBV24-1,CATSQGSSYEQYF,TGTGCCACCAGTCAGGGGAGCTCCTACGAGCAGTACTTC
TRBJ2-3,TRBD1,TRBV10-3,CAISVGATGRTDTQYF,TGTGCCATCAGTGTTGGGGCGACAGGGAGAACAGATACGCAGTATTTT
TRBJ1-2,TRBD1,TRBV2,CASSDPVDRRSDGHTF,TGTGCCAGCAGTGATCCGGTGGACAGGAGGTCTGATGGCCACACCTTC
TRBJ1-3,.,TRBV10-3,CAIKGSGSGNTIYF,TGTGCCATCAAGGGCTCGGGCTCTGGAAACACCATATATTTT
TRBJ1-2,TRBD1,TRBV4-1,CASSPGTEANYGYTF,TGCGCCAGCAGCCCGGGGACAGAAGCTAACTATGGCTACACCTTC
TRBJ2-3,.,TRBV2,CASSGFGGATDTQYF,TGTGCCAGCAGTGGCTTCGGCGGAGCCACAGATACGCAGTATTTT
TRBJ2-2,TRBD1,TRBV18,CASSTGQGDTGELFF,TGTGCCAGCTCAACGGGACAGGGGGACACCGGGGAGCTGTTTTTT
TRBJ1-2,.,TRBV27,CASSLGSQNGYTF,TGTGCCAGCAGTTTGGGGTCCCAAAATGGCTACACCTTC
TRBJ1-2,.,TRBV5-6,CASSLANAGKEDGYTF,TGTGCCAGCAGCTTGGCCAACGCGGGGAAGGAGGATGGCTACACCTTC
TRBJ2-3,.,TRBV11-2,CASSQTTGSTDTQYF,TGTGCCAGCAGCCAAACAACCGGAAGCACAGATACGCAGTATTTT
TRBJ1-2,TRBD1,TRBV4-1,CASSQGGQGRYGYTF,TGCGCCAGCAGCCAAGGCGGACAGGGGAGGTATGGCTACACCTTC